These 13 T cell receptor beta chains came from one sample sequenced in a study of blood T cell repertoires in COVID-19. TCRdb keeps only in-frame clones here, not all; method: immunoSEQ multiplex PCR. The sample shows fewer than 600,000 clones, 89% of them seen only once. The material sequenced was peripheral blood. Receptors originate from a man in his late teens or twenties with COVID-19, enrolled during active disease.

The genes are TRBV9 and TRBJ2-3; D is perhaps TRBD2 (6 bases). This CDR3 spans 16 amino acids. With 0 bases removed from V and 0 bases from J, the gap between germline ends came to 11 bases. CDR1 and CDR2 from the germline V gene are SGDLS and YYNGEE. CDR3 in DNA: TGTGCCAGCAGCGTAGGACCGACTAGGAGCACAGATACGCAGTATTTT. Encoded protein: CASSVGPTRSTDTQYF.

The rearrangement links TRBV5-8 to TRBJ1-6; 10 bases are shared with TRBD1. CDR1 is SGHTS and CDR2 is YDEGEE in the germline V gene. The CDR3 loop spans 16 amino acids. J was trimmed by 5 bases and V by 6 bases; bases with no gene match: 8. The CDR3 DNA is TGTGCCAGCACCAAGGACAGGGGGAACCATAATTCACCCCTCCACTTT. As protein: CASTKDRGNHNSPLHF.

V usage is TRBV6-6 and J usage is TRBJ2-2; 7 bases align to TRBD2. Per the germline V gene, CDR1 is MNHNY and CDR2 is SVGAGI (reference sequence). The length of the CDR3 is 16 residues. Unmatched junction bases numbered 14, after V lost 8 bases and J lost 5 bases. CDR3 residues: CASYDEGAGRTGELFF. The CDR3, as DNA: TGTGCCAGCTATGATGAAGGAGCGGGACGGACCGGGGAGCTGTTTTTT.

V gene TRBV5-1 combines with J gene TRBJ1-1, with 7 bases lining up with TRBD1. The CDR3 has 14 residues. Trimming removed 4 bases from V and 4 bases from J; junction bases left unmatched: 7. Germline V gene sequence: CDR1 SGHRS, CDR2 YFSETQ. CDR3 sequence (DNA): TGCGCCAGCAGCCTCAGACAGGGTGCCACTGAAGCTTTCTTT. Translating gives CASSLRQGATEAFF.

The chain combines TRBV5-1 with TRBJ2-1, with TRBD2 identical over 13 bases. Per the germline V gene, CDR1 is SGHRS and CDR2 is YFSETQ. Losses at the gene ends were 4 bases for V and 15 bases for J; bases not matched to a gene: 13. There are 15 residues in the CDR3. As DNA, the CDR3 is TGCGCCAGCAGCCCAGCAGGGACTAGCGGGGTCCCTAGGTTCTTC. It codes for CASSPAGTSGVPRFF. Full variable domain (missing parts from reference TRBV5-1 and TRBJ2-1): KAGVTQTPRYLIKTRGQQVTLSCSPISGHRSVSWYQQTPGQGLQFLFEYFSETQRNKGNFPGRFSGRQFSNSRSEMNVSTLELGDSALYLCASSPAGTSGVPRFFGPGTRLTVL.

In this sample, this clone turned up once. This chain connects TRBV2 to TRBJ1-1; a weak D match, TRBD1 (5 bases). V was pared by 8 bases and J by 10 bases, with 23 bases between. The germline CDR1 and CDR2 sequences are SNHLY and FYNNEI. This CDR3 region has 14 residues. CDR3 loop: CASLKDIQGSGAFF. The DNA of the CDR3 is TGTGCCAGCTTAAAAGACATCCAGGGTAGCGGAGCTTTCTTT. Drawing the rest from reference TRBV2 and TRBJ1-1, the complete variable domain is EPEVTQTPSHQVTQMGQEVILRCVPISNHLYFYWYRQILGQKVEFLVSFYNNEISEKSEIFDDQFSVERPDGSNFTLKIRSTKLEDSAMYFCASLKDIQGSGAFFGQGTRLTVV.

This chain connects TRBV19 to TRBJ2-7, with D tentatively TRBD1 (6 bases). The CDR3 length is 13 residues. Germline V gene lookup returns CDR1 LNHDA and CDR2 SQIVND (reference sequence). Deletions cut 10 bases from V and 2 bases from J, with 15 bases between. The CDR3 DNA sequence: TGTGCCACCATGGGGACAAGCGCCTACGAGCAGTACTTC. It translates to CATMGTSAYEQYF.

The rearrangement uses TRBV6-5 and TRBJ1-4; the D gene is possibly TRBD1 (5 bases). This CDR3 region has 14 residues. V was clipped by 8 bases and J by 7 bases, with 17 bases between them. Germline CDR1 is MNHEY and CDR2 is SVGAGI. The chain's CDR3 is CASSTREASEKLFF. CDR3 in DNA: TGTGCCAGCTCGACCAGGGAGGCGAGTGAAAAACTGTTTTTT.

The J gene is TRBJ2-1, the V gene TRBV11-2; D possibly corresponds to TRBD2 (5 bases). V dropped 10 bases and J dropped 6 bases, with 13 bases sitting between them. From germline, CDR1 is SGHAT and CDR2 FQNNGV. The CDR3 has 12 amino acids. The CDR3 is CATEAGGNEQFF. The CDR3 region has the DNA TGTGCCACCGAGGCCGGAGGCAATGAGCAGTTCTTC.

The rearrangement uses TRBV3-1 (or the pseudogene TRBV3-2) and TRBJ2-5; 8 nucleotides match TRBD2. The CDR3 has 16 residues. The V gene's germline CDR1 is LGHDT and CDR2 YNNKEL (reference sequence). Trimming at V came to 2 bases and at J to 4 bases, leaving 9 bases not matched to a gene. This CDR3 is CASSQIELAGRETQYF. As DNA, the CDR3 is TGTGCCAGCAGCCAAATCGAGCTAGCGGGTAGAGAGACCCAGTACTTC.

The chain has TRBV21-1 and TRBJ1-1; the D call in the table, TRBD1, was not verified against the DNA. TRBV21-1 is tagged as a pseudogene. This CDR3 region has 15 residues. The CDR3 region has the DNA TGTGCCAGCAGCAAAGCGTGGGGCATGAACACTGAAGCTTTCTTT. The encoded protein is CASSKAWGMNTEAFF.

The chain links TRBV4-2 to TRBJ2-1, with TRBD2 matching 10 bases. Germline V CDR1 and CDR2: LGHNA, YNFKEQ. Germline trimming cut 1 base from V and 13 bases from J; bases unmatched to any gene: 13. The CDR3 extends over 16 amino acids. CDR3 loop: CASSQGTSGTPIVQFF. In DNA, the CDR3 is TGTGCCAGCAGCCAAGGTACTAGCGGGACCCCTATTGTCCAGTTCTTC.

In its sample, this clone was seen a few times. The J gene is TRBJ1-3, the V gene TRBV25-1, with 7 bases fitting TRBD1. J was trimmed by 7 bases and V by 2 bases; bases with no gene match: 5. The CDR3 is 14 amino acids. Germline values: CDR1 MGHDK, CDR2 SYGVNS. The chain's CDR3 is CASSERTGSNTIYF. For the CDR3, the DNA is TGTGCCAGCAGTGAAAGGACAGGCAGTAACACCATATATTTT.